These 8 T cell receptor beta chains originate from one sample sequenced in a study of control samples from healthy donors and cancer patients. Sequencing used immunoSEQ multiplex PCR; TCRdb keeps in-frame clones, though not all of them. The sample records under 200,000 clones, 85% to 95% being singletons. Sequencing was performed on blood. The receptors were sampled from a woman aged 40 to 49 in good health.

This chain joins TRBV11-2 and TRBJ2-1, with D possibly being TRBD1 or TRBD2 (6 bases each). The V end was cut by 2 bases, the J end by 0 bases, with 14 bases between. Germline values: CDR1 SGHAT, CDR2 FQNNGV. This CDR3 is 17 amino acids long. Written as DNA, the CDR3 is TGTGCCAGCAGCTTAAGGGGGGCACAAAACTCCTACAATGAGCAGTTCTTC. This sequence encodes CASSLRGAQNSYNEQFF.

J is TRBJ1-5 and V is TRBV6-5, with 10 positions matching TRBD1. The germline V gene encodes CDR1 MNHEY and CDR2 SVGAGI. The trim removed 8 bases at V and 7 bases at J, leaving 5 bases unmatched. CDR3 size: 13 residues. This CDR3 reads CASGGQGYQPQHF. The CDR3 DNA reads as TGTGCCAGCGGGGGACAGGGGTACCAGCCCCAGCATTTT.

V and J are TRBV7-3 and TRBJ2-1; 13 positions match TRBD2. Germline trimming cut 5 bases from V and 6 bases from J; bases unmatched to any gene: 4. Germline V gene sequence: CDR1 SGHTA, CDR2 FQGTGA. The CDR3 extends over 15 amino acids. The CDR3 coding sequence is TGTGCCAGCAGCCTCACTAGCGGGGGGGCCAATGAGCAGTTCTTC. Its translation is CASSLTSGGANEQFF.

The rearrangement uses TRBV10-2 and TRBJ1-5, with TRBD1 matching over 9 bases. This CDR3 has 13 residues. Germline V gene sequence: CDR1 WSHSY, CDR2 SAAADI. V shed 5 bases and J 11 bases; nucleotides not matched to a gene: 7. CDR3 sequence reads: CASSTGTGISQHF. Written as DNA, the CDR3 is TGCGCCAGCAGTACGGGGACAGGGATTTCCCAGCATTTT.

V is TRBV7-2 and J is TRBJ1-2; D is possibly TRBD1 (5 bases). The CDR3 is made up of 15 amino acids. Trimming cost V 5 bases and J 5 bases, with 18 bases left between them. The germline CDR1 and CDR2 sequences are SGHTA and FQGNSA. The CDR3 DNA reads TGTGCCAGCAGCCCTCGAGGAGGGACGACTTATGGCTACACCTTC. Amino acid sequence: CASSPRGGTTYGYTF.

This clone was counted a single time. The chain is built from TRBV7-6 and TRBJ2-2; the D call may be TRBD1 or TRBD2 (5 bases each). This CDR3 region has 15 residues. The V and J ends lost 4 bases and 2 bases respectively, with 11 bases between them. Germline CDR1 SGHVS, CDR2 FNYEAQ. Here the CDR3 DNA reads TGTGCCAGCAGCTCCGGGACGGTAAACACCGGGGAGCTGTTTTTT. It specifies CASSSGTVNTGELFF.

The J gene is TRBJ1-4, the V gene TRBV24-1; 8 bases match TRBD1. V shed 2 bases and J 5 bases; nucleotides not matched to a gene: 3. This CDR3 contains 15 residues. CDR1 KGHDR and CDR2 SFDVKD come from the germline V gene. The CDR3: CATSDSGQVNEKLFF. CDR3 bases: TGTGCCACCAGTGATTCGGGACAGGTGAATGAAAAACTGTTTTTT.

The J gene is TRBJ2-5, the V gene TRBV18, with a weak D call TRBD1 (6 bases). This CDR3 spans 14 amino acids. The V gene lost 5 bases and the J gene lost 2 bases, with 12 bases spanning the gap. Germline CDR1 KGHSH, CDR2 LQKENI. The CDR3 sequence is CASSAVQGQETQYF. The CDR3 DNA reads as TGTGCCAGCTCAGCAGTTCAGGGGCAAGAGACCCAGTACTTC.